This T cell receptor (beta chain) was recovered during a study of cytomegalovirus exposure and HLA in healthy donors. Study background: The 130 or so validation repertoires were reported in a later analysis to have been generated on the same platform as the roughly 700 first-cohort repertoires.

This CDR3 comprises 14 residues. The V gene lost 4 bases and the J gene lost 1 base, with 10 bases spanning the gap. Looked up from germline, CDR1 is SNHLY and CDR2 is FYNNEI. From the roughly 120-subject validation cohort, which was separate from the roughly 690-subject first cohort, the donors were drawn. Here immunoSEQ multiplex PCR was the method, and the copy in TCRdb shows in-frame clones only, minus some. The repertoire consists of about 190,000 clones, with roughly 82% occurring once and the leading ten covering approximately 1.5%. This receptor was obtained from a woman younger than 30 in good health and CMV-seronegative. This chain joins TRBV2 and TRBJ1-1; D perhaps matches TRBD1 (5 bases). What was sequenced was PBMCs. CDR3 in amino acids: CASSGGSRNTEAFF. The CDR3 nucleotides are TGTGCCAGCAGTGGGGGCTCGAGGAACACTGAAGCTTTCTTT.